The 17 T cell receptor beta chains given below trace back to one sample, sequenced in a study of T cells after yellow fever vaccination. TCRdb called the 5' RACE reads again in MiXCR, with one record for every CDR3 protein. The table records some 150,000 distinct CDR3 sequences, about 10% of them present only once. The specimen was CD8+ T cells sorted from PBMCs, collected 15 days after the yellow fever booster vaccination. The source of these receptors is a man between 18 and 29 years old who received the YFV17D yellow fever vaccine.

The CDR3 reads CASSPRGGETDTQYF. As DNA, the CDR3 is TGTGCCAGCAGCCCGCGGGGGGGCGAGACAGATACGCAGTATTTT. V usage is TRBV4-2 and J usage is TRBJ2-3; 9 bases match TRBD2. The CDR3 length is 15 residues. The germline gives CDR1 LGHNA, CDR2 YNFKEQ. The junction had 5 bases not matched to a gene; V was cut back by 4 bases and J by 3 bases.

This chain connects TRBV5-1 to TRBJ1-2; D is perhaps TRBD1 (5 bases). CDR3 length equals 14 residues. V was shortened by 7 bases and J by 0 bases, with 13 bases between the two germline ends. Germline V gene sequence: CDR1 SGHRS, CDR2 YFSETQ. CDR3 DNA sequence: TGCGCCAGCCGGGATGGACAAGCTAACTATGGCTACACCTTC. Translating gives CASRDGQANYGYTF.

This clonotype showed up just a few times. The chain joins TRBV5-1 to TRBJ2-7; a weak D match, TRBD2 (6 bases). The germline V and J ends were trimmed by 4 bases and 7 bases, with 18 bases remaining between them. This CDR3 comprises 14 residues. Germline V gives CDR1 SGHRS, CDR2 YFSETQ. DNA for the CDR3: TGCGCCAGCAGCCGGGGGACGGGTTCGGAAGAGCAGTACTTC. It is translated as CASSRGTGSEEQYF.

The chain has TRBV6-2 or TRBV6-3 and TRBJ1-5; unclear D gene. The germline V gene encodes CDR1 MNHEY and CDR2 SVGEGT. The CDR3 consists of 13 residues. Trimming removed 2 bases from V and 4 bases from J, with 6 bases in between. The CDR3 sequence is CASSYDINQPQHF. The CDR3 bases are TGTGCCAGCAGTTACGACATTAATCAGCCCCAGCATTTT.

The chain joins TRBV27 to TRBJ1-1; D ambiguous. The V end was cut by 2 bases, the J end by 4 bases, with 11 bases between. The V gene's germline CDR1 is MNHEY and CDR2 SMNVEV (reference sequence). This CDR3 spans 14 amino acids. CDR3 sequence: CASSLKGSGTEAFF. As DNA, the CDR3 is TGTGCCAGCAGTTTAAAGGGTAGTGGCACTGAAGCTTTCTTT.

V is TRBV27 and J is TRBJ1-6, with D possibly being TRBD1 (5 bases). This CDR3 is built from 15 residues. Germline assignment: CDR1 MNHEY and CDR2 SMNVEV (reference sequence). Trimming left V 6 bases short and J 4 bases short, with 13 bases between. The chain's CDR3 is CASSLGPSYNSPLHF. In DNA form, the CDR3 reads TGTGCCAGCAGCCTGGGACCGTCGTATAATTCACCCCTCCACTTT.

This clonotype showed up just a few times. The rearrangement uses TRBV12-3 or TRBV12-4 and TRBJ2-2; tentatively, D is TRBD1 or TRBD2 (5 bases each). Trimming pared 7 bases from V and 5 bases from J, leaving 17 bases between. The CDR3 consists of 15 residues. CDR3 sequence (DNA): TGTGCCAGCACTCCCTGGTTTGGGGGAACCGGGGAGCTGTTTTTT. This codes for CASTPWFGGTGELFF.

This clonotype was observed many times. This rearrangement joins TRBV6-5 to TRBJ2-7; D not resolved. This CDR3 has 13 residues. Trimming removed 2 bases at V and 0 bases at J, with 5 bases between. Germline CDR1 is MNHEY and CDR2 is SVGAGI. CDR3 in DNA: TGTGCCAGCAGTTACAGGATCTCCTACGAGCAGTACTTC. It encodes CASSYRISYEQYF.

The rearrangement uses TRBV25-1 and TRBJ2-7, with TRBD1 identical over 7 bases. The CDR3 spans 13 residues. Germline CDR1 is MGHDK and CDR2 is SYGVNS. V dropped 4 bases and J dropped 3; count of bases not matched to a gene: 3. This chain's CDR3 is CASSGQGVYEQYF. The CDR3 bases are TGTGCCAGCAGTGGACAGGGAGTCTACGAGCAGTACTTC.

This clonotype has at least ten counts. The chain has TRBV20-1 and TRBJ2-7, with TRBD2 as a possible D gene (5 bases). The V end was cut by 6 bases, the J end by 3 bases, with 18 bases between. The CDR3 is made up of 14 amino acids. Germline V gives CDR1 DFQATT, CDR2 SNEGSKA (reference sequence). The CDR3 loop reads CSANPGKRSYEQYF. DNA for the CDR3: TGCAGTGCCAATCCCGGGAAAAGGAGCTACGAGCAGTACTTC.

The V gene is TRBV5-5, the J gene TRBJ2-3; D may be TRBD1 (5 bases). V lost 1 base and J lost 0, with 12 bases in between. Germline V gene sequence: CDR1 SGHKS, CDR2 YYEKEE (reference sequence). This CDR3 has 16 amino acids. DNA for the CDR3: TGTGCCAGCAGCTTGTACAGGTCGGAGAGCACAGATACGCAGTATTTT. Its translation is CASSLYRSESTDTQYF. Full variable domain (rest looked up from reference TRBV5-5 and TRBJ2-3): DAGVTQSPTHLIKTRGQQVTLRCSPISGHKSVSWYQQVLGQGPQFIFQYYEKEERGRGNFPDRFSARQFPNYSSELNVNALLLGDSALYLCASSLYRSESTDTQYFGPGTRLTVL.

V usage is TRBV6-5 and J usage is TRBJ1-1; TRBD1 might be the D (5 bases). This CDR3 contains 16 residues. The V gene lost 6 bases and the J gene lost 0 bases, with 17 bases spanning the gap. Germline loops: CDR1 MNHEY, CDR2 SVGAGI. The CDR3 coding sequence is TGTGCCAGCAGCCCTGGGGCCGGCAGTCTGAACACTGAAGCTTTCTTT. Translated: CASSPGAGSLNTEAFF.

This rearrangement joins TRBV4-3 to TRBJ1-6; 7 bases fit TRBD1. Germline CDR1 is LGHNA and CDR2 is YSLEER. The CDR3 has 15 amino acids. The J segment lost 7 bases and the V segment lost 0 bases, leaving 3 bases of the junction unmatched. CDR3 nucleotides: TGCGCCAGCAGCCAAGATTGGGACAGCAATTCACCCCTCCACTTT. Amino acid sequence: CASSQDWDSNSPLHF.

This clonotype has a handful of counts. This chain links TRBV12-3 or TRBV12-4 with TRBJ1-4, with 8 positions matching TRBD1. The CDR3 has 15 amino acids. V lost 5 bases, J lost 5 bases, and 7 bases stayed unmatched. CDR3 sequence reads: CASSPGQGGNEKLFF. The CDR3 bases are TGTGCCAGCAGTCCCGGACAGGGAGGCAATGAAAAACTGTTTTTT.

This clonotype was observed at least ten times. The chain combines TRBV7-6 with TRBJ2-5; the D gene is possibly TRBD1 (6 bases). Looked up from germline, CDR1 is SGHVS and CDR2 is FNYEAQ. The CDR3 is made up of 14 amino acids. Trimming shortened V by 5 bases and J by 4 bases, and 14 bases separated the two germline ends. CDR3 bases: TGTGCCAGCAGCGAACAGGGACCGCCAGAGACCCAGTACTTC. This gives the protein CASSEQGPPETQYF.

This clonotype was recorded a few times. The J gene is TRBJ2-7, the V gene TRBV2; perhaps TRBD1 as D (5 bases). Trimming removed 3 bases at V and 1 base at J, with 10 bases between. There are 14 residues in the CDR3. CDR1 SNHLY and CDR2 FYNNEI come from the germline V gene. CDR3 nucleotide sequence: TGTGCCAGCAGTGAGGACACCATGTCCTACGAGCAGTACTTC. It translates to CASSEDTMSYEQYF.

This clonotype was observed a handful of times. The gene calls are TRBV4-1 and TRBJ2-2, with 7 bases matching TRBD1. The germline CDR1 and CDR2 sequences are MGHRA and YSYEKL. This CDR3 is 16 amino acids long. After removal of 5 bases from V and 1 base from J, the junction contained 7 bases not matched to a gene. Written as DNA, the CDR3 is TGCGCCAGCAGCACAAGAGGGACAGAGAACACCGGGGAGCTGTTTTTT. This translates into CASSTRGTENTGELFF.